This entry describes one T cell receptor beta chain. Its target is not known. The junction differs from germline at one of its ends, possibly a read error. This sample stems from a study of T-cell memory formation after mild COVID-19. Study-wide background: The two donors had largely donor-specific TCR clusters.

The CDR3 consists of 15 residues. Per germline, CDR1 MDHEN and CDR2 SYDVKM. Using constant-segment primers, 5'RACE produced TCR alpha and TCR beta cDNA libraries carrying sample barcodes and UMIs. MiXCR was run by TCRdb on the 5' RACE reads, yielding one entry per CDR3 protein. In the table there are hundreds of thousands of distinct CDR3 sequences, 12% to 15% of which are singletons. Broader study findings: Pre-infection memory carried some responding clones, suggesting that cross-reactive memory joined. Shrinking CD4+ clones were chiefly CM and EM; CD8+ ones were chiefly EMRA.

The chain employs TRBV28 and TRBJ2-3; TRBD1 matches 8 bases. The source material was PBMCs or a T cell subset sorted from them (not recorded which). The receptor comes from a man between 18 and 29 years old who had mild COVID-19 (a few samples of this study predate the infection). Cell type and time point are not known. CDR3 loop: CASSLRQGARDMQYF. CDR3 nucleotides: TGTGCCAGCAGTTTAAGGCAGGGGGCCAGAGATATGCAGTATTTT. The variable domain in full, with the rest retrieved from reference TRBV28 and TRBJ2-3, is DVKVTQSSRYLVKRTGEKVFLECVQDMDHENMFWYRQDPGLGLRLIYFSYDVKMKEKGDIPEGYSVSREKKERFSLILESASTNQTSMYLCASSLRQGARDMQYFGPGTRLTVL.